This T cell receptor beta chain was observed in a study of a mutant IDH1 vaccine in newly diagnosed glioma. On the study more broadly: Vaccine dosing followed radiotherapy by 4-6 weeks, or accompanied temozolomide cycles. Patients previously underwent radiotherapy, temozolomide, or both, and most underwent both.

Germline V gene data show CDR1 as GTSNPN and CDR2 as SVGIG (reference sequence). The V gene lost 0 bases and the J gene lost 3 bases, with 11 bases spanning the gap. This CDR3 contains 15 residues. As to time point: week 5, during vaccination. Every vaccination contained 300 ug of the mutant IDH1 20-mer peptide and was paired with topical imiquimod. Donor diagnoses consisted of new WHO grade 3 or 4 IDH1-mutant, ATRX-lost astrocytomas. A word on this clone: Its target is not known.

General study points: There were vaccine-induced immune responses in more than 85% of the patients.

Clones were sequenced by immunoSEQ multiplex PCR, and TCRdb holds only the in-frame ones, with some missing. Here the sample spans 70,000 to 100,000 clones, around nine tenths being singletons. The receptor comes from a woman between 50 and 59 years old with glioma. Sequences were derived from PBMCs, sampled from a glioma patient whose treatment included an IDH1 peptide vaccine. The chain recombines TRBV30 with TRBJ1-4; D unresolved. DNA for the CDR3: TGTGCCTGGAGTGTTCGGAGGCGAGCTAATGAAAAACTGTTTTTT. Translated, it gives CAWSVRRRANEKLFF.